What follows are 12 T cell receptor beta chains derived from one specimen sequenced in a study of blood T cells in healthy people across ages. Together with a sample-barcoded 5' primer, a J-beta primer mix was included in a second PCR lasting roughly 6 to 12 cycles. TCRdb redid the calling of the 5' RACE reads with MiXCR, one entry per CDR3 protein. The sample yields over 950,000 distinct CDR3 sequences, 51% seen once. The sample was blood. The receptors were gathered from a woman aged 60-70 years in good health.

This chain uses TRBV6-5 with TRBJ2-1, with unresolved D. The V end was cut by 6 bases, the J end by 4 bases, with 7 bases between. The length of the CDR3 is 12 residues. Germline loops: CDR1 MNHEY, CDR2 SVGAGI. DNA of the CDR3: TGTGCCAGCAGGTCTCGATACAATGAGCAGTTCTTC. It codes for CASRSRYNEQFF.

This clonotype was seen only a few times. The rearrangement uses TRBV6-2 or TRBV6-3 and TRBJ1-1, with D perhaps TRBD1 (5 bases). Per germline, CDR1 MNHEY and CDR2 SVGEGT. Trimming removed 5 bases at V and 2 bases at J, with 12 bases between. This CDR3 region has 14 residues. The DNA of the CDR3 is TGTGCCAGCAGTATGGCGGGACCTAACACTGAAGCTTTCTTT. It encodes CASSMAGPNTEAFF.

J is TRBJ2-1 and V is TRBV7-9, with TRBD2 matching 11 bases. This CDR3 comprises 16 residues. With 4 bases clipped from V and 4 bases from J, the junction kept 6 bases outside the gene matches. CDR1 is SEHNR, CDR2 FQNEAQ, per germline (reference sequence). For the CDR3, the DNA is TGTGCCAGCAGCTCTGCGGGACTAGCGGTATACAATGAGCAGTTCTTC. Translating it yields CASSSAGLAVYNEQFF.

On this clonotype: At one end, the junction sequence differs from germline, possibly due to a read error. The V gene is TRBV7-2, the J gene TRBJ2-3; D may match TRBD1 or TRBD2 (5 bases each). Germline-derived CDR1 and CDR2 are SGHTA and FQGNSA. The CDR3 contains 20 residues. Here the CDR3 reads CAGSFRDGELTREPLDTQYF. The CDR3 DNA sequence: TGTGCCGGCAGCTTCAGAGACGGTGAATTGACCAGGGAGCCATTAGATACGCAGTATTTT.

The rearrangement links TRBV6-6 to TRBJ2-5; 10 bases are a match to TRBD2. Trimming at V came to 2 bases and at J to 7 bases, leaving 10 bases not matched to a gene. Looked up from germline, CDR1 is MNHNY and CDR2 is SVGAGI (reference sequence). The CDR3 runs to 16 residues. The CDR3 sequence is CASSYASGRERLTQYF. DNA of the CDR3: TGTGCCAGCAGTTACGCGAGCGGGAGGGAGCGTTTGACCCAGTACTTC.

This clonotype has at least ten counts. The chain combines TRBV7-2 with TRBJ2-7; D unclear. This CDR3 has 12 residues. The V gene lost 5 bases and the J gene lost 1 base, with 6 bases spanning the gap. Germline V gene sequence: CDR1 SGHTA, CDR2 FQGNSA. The CDR3, as DNA: TGTGCCAGCAGCCCCCTTTCCTACGAGCAGTACTTC. Its protein is CASSPLSYEQYF.

Here the CDR3 DNA reads TGTGCCAGCGAAACTAGCGGGAGGATCAATGAGCAGTTCTTC. Its translation is CASETSGRINEQFF. The genes are TRBV28 and TRBJ2-1; 12 bases map to TRBD2. V gave up 8 bases and J gave up 6 bases; unmatched junction bases: 5. Germline assignment: CDR1 MDHEN and CDR2 SYDVKM. The CDR3 runs 14 residues.

The rearrangement links TRBV7-2 to TRBJ1-4; possibly TRBD1 for D (6 bases). The germline V gene encodes CDR1 SGHTA and CDR2 FQGNSA. Trimming removed 3 bases at V and 15 bases at J, with 20 bases between. This CDR3 contains 14 residues. CDR3 nucleotide sequence: TGTGCCAGCAGCTTGACAGGCAACGGGGAAAAGGTGTTTTTT. Residues: CASSLTGNGEKVFF.

The chain has TRBV5-1 and TRBJ2-5; D is ambiguous. CDR1 and CDR2 (germline): SGHRS, YFSETQ. V was trimmed by 5 bases and J by 4 bases, leaving 15 bases between them. This CDR3 has 14 residues. The CDR3 DNA follows: TGCGCCAGCAGTACCGGGCCCTCAACAGAGACCCAGTACTTC. As protein: CASSTGPSTETQYF.

The rearrangement links TRBV7-9 to TRBJ1-3, with D perhaps TRBD1 (6 bases). CDR3 length: 15 amino acids. Germline CDR1 is SEHNR and CDR2 is FQNEAQ (reference sequence). Trimming shortened V by 1 base and J by 3 bases, and 10 bases separated the two germline ends. DNA of the CDR3: TGTGCCAGCAGCTTAGTGACAGGAGATGGAAACACCATATATTTT. It codes for CASSLVTGDGNTIYF.

The CDR3 protein is CATSDLMGPQETQYF. The CDR3 region has the DNA TGTGCCACCAGTGATTTGATGGGACCCCAAGAGACCCAGTACTTC. The rearrangement links TRBV24-1 to TRBJ2-5; D may be TRBD1 or TRBD2 (5 bases each). The CDR3 covers 15 residues. Per the germline V gene, CDR1 is KGHDR and CDR2 is SFDVKD. The ends were cut back, 0 bases at V and 1 base at J, with 8 bases in the middle.

This clonotype was counted a few times. This sequence joins TRBV5-1 and TRBJ2-3; D not certain. The germline V and J ends were trimmed by 4 bases and 3 bases, with 9 bases remaining between them. CDR3 size: 13 residues. CDR1 is SGHRS and CDR2 is YFSETQ in the germline V gene. The CDR3 reads CASSAGRTDTQYF. CDR3 coding DNA: TGCGCCAGCAGCGCAGGACGGACAGATACGCAGTATTTT.